This is a list of T cell receptor beta chains from one sample in a study of OX40 agonist ivuxolimab in advanced cancers. The assay was immunoSEQ multiplex PCR, and TCRdb's table has in-frame clones only and misses some. The table records some 80,000 clones, around 88% of them present only once. The sequencing here drew on CD4+ or CD8+ T cells sorted from blood, taken in a trial of the OX40 agonist ivuxolimab. The receptors stem from an adult with an advanced solid tumor such as melanoma, head and neck, liver or kidney cancer. Both conserved end residues are part of each CDR3. D genes are given only for firm matches. A clone size is listed for some rows: how often the clone was seen (once, few, many), or a class if it is expanded.

D	length	V	J	size	CDR3	DNA
TRBD1	14	TRBV11-1	TRBJ2-1	-	CASSGQGRDHEQFF	TGTGCCAGCAGCGGACAGGGTCGGGACCATGAGCAGTTCTTC
-	15	TRBV2	TRBJ2-2	-	CASMEGPPNTGELFF	TGTGCCAGCATGGAGGGACCACCAAACACCGGGGAGCTGTTTTTT
TRBD1	15	TRBV27	TRBJ2-3	once	CASSPKTGALGTQYF	TGTGCCAGCAGCCCTAAGACAGGGGCCCTAGGTACGCAGTATTTT
-	15	TRBV5-4	TRBJ2-4	-	CASSYTGIAKNIQYF	TGTGCCAGCAGCTATACAGGGATAGCCAAAAACATTCAGTACTTC
TRBD2	17	TRBV2	TRBJ2-3	-	CASSNQRGGLGTDTQYF	TGTGCCAGCAGTAATCAGCGGGGGGGCCTTGGCACAGATACGCAGTATTTT
-	14	TRBV5-8	TRBJ2-1	-	CASSLLPTSNEQFF	TGTGCCAGCAGCTTGTTGCCGACCAGCAATGAGCAGTTCTTC
-	15	TRBV4-1	TRBJ2-7	-	CASSQDLPSSYEQYF	TGCGCCAGCAGCCAAGATTTACCGTCTTCCTACGAGCAGTACTTC
-	15	TRBV7-6	TRBJ2-3	-	CASSSLDGLADTQYF	TGTGCCAGCAGCTCCCTAGATGGCTTGGCAGATACGCAGTATTTT
-	13	TRBV27	TRBJ1-2	few	CASSLRVDYGYTF	TGTGCCAGCAGTTTGAGGGTAGACTATGGCTACACCTTC
-	14	TRBV5-1	TRBJ2-7	-	CASSSEGRVDEQYF	TGCGCCAGCAGCTCGGAGGGCAGGGTGGACGAGCAGTACTTC
TRBD2	15	TRBV2	TRBJ2-1	few	CAGGLAGFAGDEQFF	TGTGCCGGTGGACTAGCGGGTTTCGCTGGCGATGAGCAGTTCTTC
-	19	TRBV5-1	TRBJ2-3	-	CASSLRQARALFSTDTQYF	TGCGCCAGCAGCTTAAGACAGGCCAGGGCCCTCTTTAGCACAGATACGCAGTATTTT
-	14	TRBV6-6	TRBJ1-1	-	CASSYGGKVTEAFF	TGTGCCAGCAGTTACGGGGGTAAGGTCACTGAAGCTTTCTTT
-	17	TRBV5-1	TRBJ2-3	-	CASSLAWGGTSTDTQYF	TGCGCCAGCAGCTTGGCCTGGGGCGGGACTAGCACAGATACGCAGTATTTT
TRBD2	16	TRBV9	TRBJ2-1	once	CASSALLAGEGNEQFF	TGTGCCAGCAGCGCCTTACTAGCGGGAGAAGGCAATGAGCAGTTCTTC
-	14	TRBV11-1	TRBJ1-1	-	CASSFGQLGTEAFF	TGTGCCAGCAGCTTTGGGCAGCTCGGCACTGAAGCTTTCTTT
-	15	TRBV9	TRBJ2-5	-	CASSVEGYHQETQYF	TGTGCCAGCAGCGTAGAAGGGTACCACCAAGAGACCCAGTACTTC
-	14	TRBV18	TRBJ2-1	-	CASSPEGGYNEQFF	TGTGCCAGCTCACCGGAGGGGGGCTACAATGAGCAGTTCTTC
-	15	TRBV7-9	TRBJ2-3	-	CASSPRRGSTDTQYF	TGTGCCAGCAGCCCCAGACGGGGAAGCACAGATACGCAGTATTTT
TRBD1	14	TRBV7-9	TRBJ1-1	-	CASRRDRLNTEAFF	TGTGCCAGCAGGCGGGACAGGCTGAACACTGAAGCTTTCTTT
-	16	TRBV19	TRBJ1-2	-	CASSIATGLVPYGYTF	TGTGCCAGTAGTATAGCCACAGGGTTAGTTCCCTATGGCTACACCTTC
-	13	TRBV11-3	TRBJ1-2	-	CASSTTARLGYTF	TGTGCCAGCAGCACGACCGCGAGGCTTGGCTACACCTTC
-	15	TRBV7-3	TRBJ1-1	-	CASSLLGGERAEAFF	TGTGCCAGCAGCTTATTGGGAGGGGAGAGGGCTGAAGCTTTCTTT
-	12	TRBV30	TRBJ1-1	-	CAWSRANTEAFF	TGTGCCTGGAGTCGAGCGAACACTGAAGCTTTCTTT
-	11	TRBV2	TRBJ2-7	-	CASGGGYEQYF	TGTGCCAGCGGGGGCGGCTACGAGCAGTACTTC
TRBD1	14	TRBV9	TRBJ1-2	few	CASSVGQGGNGYTF	TGTGCCAGCAGCGTAGGTCAGGGGGGCAATGGCTACACCTTC
-	13	TRBV19	TRBJ1-2	once	CASNTQGPGGYTF	TGTGCCAGTAACACACAGGGTCCGGGTGGCTACACCTTC
TRBD1	14	TRBV4-3	TRBJ2-2	-	CASSHSGGTGELFF	TGCGCCAGCAGCCACTCAGGGGGCACCGGGGAGCTGTTTTTT
TRBD2	16	TRBV7-3	TRBJ2-1	-	CASSLYGGGGYNEQFF	TGTGCCAGCAGCTTGTACGGCGGGGGAGGGTACAATGAGCAGTTCTTC
TRBD1	16	TRBV5-1	TRBJ2-3	-	CASSLADRGSTDTQYF	TGCGCCAGCAGCTTGGCGGACAGGGGAAGCACAGATACGCAGTATTTT
TRBD2	16	TRBV5-1	TRBJ2-5	few	CASRVGLAGSQETQYF	TGCGCCAGCAGGGTGGGACTAGCGGGAAGCCAAGAGACCCAGTACTTC
TRBD2	16	TRBV18	TRBJ2-7	-	CASSPPGLAEGREQYF	TGTGCCAGCTCACCACCGGGGCTAGCGGAGGGACGAGAGCAGTACTTC
-	13	TRBV19	TRBJ1-1	-	CASSIQRNTEAFF	TGTGCCAGTAGTATACAAAGGAACACTGAAGCTTTCTTT
-	17	TRBV9	TRBJ1-1	-	CASSVPRPARDTTKAFF	TGTGCCAGCAGCGTCCCACGGCCTGCTCGGGACACCACAAAAGCTTTCTTT
-	15	TRBV6-1	TRBJ1-1	-	CASSEFPTGNTEAFF	TGTGCCAGCAGTGAGTTCCCCACAGGGAACACTGAAGCTTTCTTT
-	15	TRBV6-5	TRBJ1-5	-	CASSPWGRGNQPQHF	TGTGCCAGCAGCCCGTGGGGGCGCGGCAATCAGCCCCAGCATTTT
TRBD2	16	TRBV5-1	TRBJ2-1	-	CASSSAGPSTYNEQFF	TGCGCCAGCAGCTCAGCGGGACCATCTACCTACAATGAGCAGTTCTTC
-	12	TRBV7-9	TRBJ1-4	few	CASSSRKEKLFF	TGTGCCAGCAGCTCACGGAAGGAAAAACTGTTTTTT
-	12	TRBV7-7	TRBJ2-5	few	CASSSWGETQYF	TGTGCTAGCAGCTCATGGGGGGAGACCCAGTACTTC
-	14	TRBV2	TRBJ2-5	-	CASTGGLRGKTQYF	TGTGCCAGCACCGGGGGACTCCGCGGGAAGACCCAGTACTTC
TRBD2	15	TRBV19	TRBJ2-1	-	CASSLGTSGRNEQFF	TGTGCCAGTAGTCTAGGGACTAGCGGACGTAATGAGCAGTTCTTC
TRBD1	14	TRBV19	TRBJ1-5	large	CASSNRGGNQPQHF	TGTGCCAGTAGTAACAGGGGGGGCAATCAGCCCCAGCATTTT
-	13	TRBV27	TRBJ2-5	-	CASSFAGQETQYF	TGTGCCAGCAGTTTTGCGGGCCAAGAGACCCAGTACTTC
-	14	TRBV12-5	TRBJ1-2	-	CASGYQGPEGGYTF	TGTGCTAGTGGCTATCAGGGACCTGAGGGGGGCTACACCTTC
TRBD2	16	TRBV6-4	TRBJ2-1	-	CASSESAAGAANEQFF	TGTGCCAGCAGTGAGTCAGCGGCGGGAGCGGCAAATGAGCAGTTCTTC
-	12	TRBV7-8	TRBJ2-2	-	CASSLATGELFF	TGTGCCAGCAGCTTAGCGACCGGGGAGCTGTTTTTT
-	13	TRBV5-1	TRBJ1-1	-	CASSLGLNTEAFF	TGCGCCAGCAGCTTGGGACTGAACACTGAAGCTTTCTTT
TRBD1	15	TRBV19	TRBJ2-7	-	CASSTDRGRNYEQYF	TGTGCCAGTAGTACGGACAGGGGGAGGAACTACGAGCAGTACTTC
-	12	TRBV6-6	TRBJ2-5	few	CASSSMGETQYF	TGTGCCAGCAGTTCAATGGGAGAGACCCAGTACTTC
-	13	TRBV6-5	TRBJ2-7	once	CASSYSSRYEQYF	TGTGCCAGCAGTTACTCGAGCCGGTACGAGCAGTACTTC
-	14	TRBV7-7	TRBJ2-7	-	CASSLSRQMSEQYF	TGTGCTAGCAGCTTATCAAGGCAAATGAGCGAGCAGTACTTC
TRBD1	15	TRBV30	TRBJ1-5	once	CAWASGTGGRQPQHF	TGTGCCTGGGCCTCCGGGACAGGGGGCCGACAGCCCCAGCATTTT
-	13	TRBV9	TRBJ2-2	-	CASSVGATGELFF	TGTGCCAGCAGCGTCGGTGCCACCGGGGAGCTGTTTTTT
-	15	TRBV6-5	TRBJ1-2	-	CASSYLRQANYGYTF	TGTGCCAGCAGTTATCTTAGGCAGGCTAACTATGGCTACACCTTC